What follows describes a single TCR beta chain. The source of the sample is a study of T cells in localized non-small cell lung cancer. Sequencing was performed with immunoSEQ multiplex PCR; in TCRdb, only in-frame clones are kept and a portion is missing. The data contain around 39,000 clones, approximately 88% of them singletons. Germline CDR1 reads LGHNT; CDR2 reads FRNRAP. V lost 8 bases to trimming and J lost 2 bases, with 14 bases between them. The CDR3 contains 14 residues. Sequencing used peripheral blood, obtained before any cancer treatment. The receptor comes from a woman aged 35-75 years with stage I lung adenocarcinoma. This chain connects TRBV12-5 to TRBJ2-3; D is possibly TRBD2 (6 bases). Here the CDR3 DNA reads TGTGCTAGTCGGGAGTCCACCAACACAGATACGCAGTATTTT. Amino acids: CASRESTNTDTQYF.